A single sample gave rise to the 14 T cell receptor beta chains below, sequenced in a study of T cell responses to AZD1222 COVID-19 vaccine. Measured with immunoSEQ multiplex PCR; TCRdb has only the in-frame clones, and not every one. The sample contains about 100,000 clones, around 92% of which appear only once. Sequenced material: peripheral blood, taken on day 0 of AZD1222 vaccination. Receptors were obtained from an adult in good health.

The rearrangement links TRBV7-2 to TRBJ2-1, with TRBD2 identical over 12 bases. V gave up 2 bases and J gave up 4 bases; unmatched junction bases: 6. CDR3 length equals 17 residues. Germline CDR1 reads SGHTA; CDR2 reads FQGNSA. CDR3 in amino acids: CASSLSQTSGRYNEQFF. CDR3 in DNA: TGTGCCAGCAGCTTAAGCCAGACTAGCGGGAGATACAATGAGCAGTTCTTC.

CDR3 loop: CASSIGGQGFSGANVLTF. In nucleotides, the CDR3 is TGTGCCAGTAGTATAGGGGGACAGGGCTTCTCTGGGGCCAACGTCCTGACTTTC. The V call is TRBV19, the J call TRBJ2-6; 9 bases align to TRBD1. The CDR3 has 18 residues. From germline, CDR1 is LNHDA and CDR2 SQIVND (reference sequence). Trimming removed 1 base from V and 0 bases from J; junction bases left unmatched: 4.

The rearrangement links TRBV6-5 to TRBJ1-5; 11 nucleotides match TRBD1. Trimming cost V 8 bases and J 4 bases; bases outside gene matches: 4. The CDR3 has 14 residues. In germline, CDR1 is MNHEY, CDR2 SVGAGI. CDR3 in DNA: TGTGCCAGCCGGACAGGGGGCGGGAATCAGCCCCAGCATTTT. It codes for CASRTGGGNQPQHF.

This clone was recorded only once. V usage is TRBV7-9 and J usage is TRBJ2-2, with D unresolved. The CDR3 loop spans 13 amino acids. V lost 6 bases to trimming and J lost 7 bases, with 12 bases between them. Germline V gives CDR1 SEHNR, CDR2 FQNEAQ (reference sequence). The CDR3 sequence: CASRPTSFGELFF. In DNA, the CDR3 is TGTGCCAGCAGGCCGACCAGCTTCGGGGAGCTGTTTTTT.

The chain couples TRBV28 to TRBJ2-3, with no clear D. Germline V gene data show CDR1 as MDHEN and CDR2 as SYDVKM. This CDR3 is built from 19 residues. With 6 bases removed from V and 0 bases from J, the gap between germline ends came to 25 bases. The CDR3 here is CASSPKPFARRPSTDTQYF. The CDR3, as DNA: TGTGCCAGCAGCCCAAAGCCCTTTGCACGTCGCCCTAGCACAGATACGCAGTATTTT.

The chain employs TRBV5-1 and TRBJ2-7, with a tentative D call TRBD1 (6 bases). Germline V lookup: CDR1 SGHRS, CDR2 YFSETQ. V lost 0 bases to trimming and J lost 1 base, with 14 bases between them. CDR3 size: 16 residues. The CDR3 region is CASSLEAGGESYEQYF. CDR3 coding DNA: TGCGCCAGCAGCTTGGAGGCTGGGGGCGAATCCTACGAGCAGTACTTC.

This clone appeared a single time. The chain links TRBV11-2 to TRBJ2-7, with D hard to call. Trimming removed 4 bases from V and 2 bases from J, with 3 bases in between. The V gene's germline CDR1 is SGHAT and CDR2 FQNNGV. There are 11 residues in the CDR3. DNA for the CDR3: TGTGCCAGCAGCTCCGCCTACGAGCAGTACTTC. Its translation: CASSSAYEQYF.

The count of this clone is one. This chain uses TRBV5-5 with TRBJ2-7; a weak D match, TRBD2 (5 bases). Germline V gene sequence: CDR1 SGHKS, CDR2 YYEKEE (reference sequence). Trimming took off 4 bases at V and 4 bases at J, with 12 bases between the two ends. The CDR3 has 13 amino acids. The CDR3 coding sequence is TGTGCCAGCAGCCCGGGGAACACTTACGAGCAGTACTTC. Translation: CASSPGNTYEQYF. Full variable domain (missing parts from reference TRBV5-5 and TRBJ2-7): DAGVTQSPTHLIKTRGQQVTLRCSPISGHKSVSWYQQVLGQGPQFIFQYYEKEERGRGNFPDRFSARQFPNYSSELNVNALLLGDSALYLCASSPGNTYEQYFGPGTRLTVT.

J is TRBJ2-6 and V is TRBV30; 10 nucleotides match TRBD1. This CDR3 region has 18 residues. V trimming: 1 base; J trimming: 9 bases; junction bases outside the gene matches: 15. The germline gives CDR1 GTSNPN, CDR2 SVGIG (reference sequence). The CDR3 loop is CAWSGHGDRGAVVNVLTF. CDR3 nucleotides: TGTGCCTGGAGTGGCCATGGGGACAGGGGCGCAGTTGTCAACGTCCTGACTTTC.

The chain is built from TRBV9 and TRBJ2-3, with a possible D match to TRBD2 (6 bases). With 3 bases removed from V and 0 bases from J, the gap between germline ends came to 11 bases. The germline CDR1 and CDR2 sequences are SGDLS and YYNGEE. The CDR3 length is 15 residues. DNA for the CDR3: TGTGCCAGCAGCGCCGACGGGGGAAGCACAGATACGCAGTATTTT. As protein: CASSADGGSTDTQYF.

The chain uses TRBV5-1 and TRBJ2-1; 11 bases match TRBD2. J gave up 3 bases and V 3 bases, and 2 bases lay outside the gene matches. Germline V gene data show CDR1 as SGHRS and CDR2 as YFSETQ. The CDR3 extends over 15 amino acids. The CDR3 nucleotides read TGCGCCAGCAGCTCGGGACTAGCGGACTACAATGAGCAGTTCTTC. It encodes CASSSGLADYNEQFF.

V and J are TRBV19 and TRBJ2-4, with D possibly called TRBD1 or TRBD2 (5 bases each). This CDR3 has 13 amino acids. V was clipped by 5 bases and J by 6 bases, with 11 bases between them. Germline lookup yields CDR1 LNHDA and CDR2 SQIVND (reference sequence). The CDR3 DNA sequence: TGTGCCAGTAGTGTAGGGACGGTAAACATTCAGTACTTC. It codes for CASSVGTVNIQYF.

This rearrangement joins TRBV20-1 to TRBJ2-1, with D hard to call. This CDR3 comprises 11 residues. V lost 5 bases to trimming and J lost 5 bases, with 7 bases between them. CDR1 is DFQATT, CDR2 SNEGSKA, per germline (reference sequence). DNA for the CDR3: TGCAGTGCTTTTACCGACAATGAGCAGTTCTTC. It is translated as CSAFTDNEQFF.

The V and J genes are TRBV18 and TRBJ2-5, with 7 bases that match TRBD1. The length of the CDR3 is 13 residues. Trimming took 5 bases from V and 5 from J; bases not matched to a gene: 5. Germline CDR1 reads KGHSH; CDR2 reads LQKENI. The CDR3 DNA sequence: TGTGCCAGCTCAGAACAGGGGTGGGAGACCCAGTACTTC. Amino acids: CASSEQGWETQYF.